The clone carrying this TCR beta chain was observed at least ten times. RNA transcripts gave rise to amplified TCR beta CDR3 regions. First-round RT-PCR of the TCR CDR3 relied on the HTBI primer set. TCRdb reprocessed the multiplex PCR reads via MiXCR and lists one record per CDR3 protein. The sample includes more than 350,000 distinct CDR3 sequences, 15% of them seen just once. The sample comes from a study of T cells in Graves' hyperthyroidism and ophthalmopathy. V shed 3 bases and J 2 bases; nucleotides not matched to a gene: 2. The V gene's germline CDR1 is KGHDR and CDR2 SFDVKD. CDR3 length equals 15 residues.

Sequenced sample: blood. The genes are TRBV24-1 and TRBJ2-7; 11 bases match TRBD1. The TCR sequence derives from a woman in her twenties or thirties with Graves' hyperthyroidism. CDR3 residues: CATSDPGQGAYEQYF. CDR3 bases: TGTGCCACCAGTGATCCGGGACAGGGGGCCTACGAGCAGTACTTC.